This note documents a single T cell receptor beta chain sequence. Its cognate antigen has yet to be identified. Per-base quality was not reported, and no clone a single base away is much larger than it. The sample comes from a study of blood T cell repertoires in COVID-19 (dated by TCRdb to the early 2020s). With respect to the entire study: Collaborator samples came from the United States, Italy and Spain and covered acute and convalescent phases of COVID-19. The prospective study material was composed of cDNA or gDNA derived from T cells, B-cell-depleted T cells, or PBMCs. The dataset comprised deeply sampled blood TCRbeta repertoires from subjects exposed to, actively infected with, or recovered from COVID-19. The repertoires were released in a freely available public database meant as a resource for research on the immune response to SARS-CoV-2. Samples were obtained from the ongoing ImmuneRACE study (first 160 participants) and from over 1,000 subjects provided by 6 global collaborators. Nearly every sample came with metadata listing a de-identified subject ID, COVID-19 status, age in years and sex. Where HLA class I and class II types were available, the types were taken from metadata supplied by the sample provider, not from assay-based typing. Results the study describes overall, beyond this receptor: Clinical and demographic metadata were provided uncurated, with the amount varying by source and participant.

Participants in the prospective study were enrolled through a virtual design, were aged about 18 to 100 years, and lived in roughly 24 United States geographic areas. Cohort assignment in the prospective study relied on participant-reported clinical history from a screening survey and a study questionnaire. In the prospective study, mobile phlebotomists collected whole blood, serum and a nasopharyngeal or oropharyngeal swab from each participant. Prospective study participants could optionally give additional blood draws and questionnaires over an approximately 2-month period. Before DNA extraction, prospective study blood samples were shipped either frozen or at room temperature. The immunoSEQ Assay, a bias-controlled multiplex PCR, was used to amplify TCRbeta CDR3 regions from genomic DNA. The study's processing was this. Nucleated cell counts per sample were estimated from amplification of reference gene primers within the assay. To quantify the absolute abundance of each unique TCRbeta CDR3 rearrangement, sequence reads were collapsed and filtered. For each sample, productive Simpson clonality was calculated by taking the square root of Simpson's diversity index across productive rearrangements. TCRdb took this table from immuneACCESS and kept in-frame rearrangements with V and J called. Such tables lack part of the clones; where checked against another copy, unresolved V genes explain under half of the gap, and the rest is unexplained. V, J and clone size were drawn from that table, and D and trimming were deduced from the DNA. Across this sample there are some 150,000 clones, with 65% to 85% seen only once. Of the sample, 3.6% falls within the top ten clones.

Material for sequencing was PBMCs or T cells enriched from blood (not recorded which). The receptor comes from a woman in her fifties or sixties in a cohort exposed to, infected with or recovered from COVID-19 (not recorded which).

In nucleotides, the sequence is TGTGCCAGCAGTTTTTCGGCACGGGGGACTGAAGCTTTCTTT. Protein translation: CASSFSARGTEAFF. Here the chain combines TRBV28 and TRBJ1-1; TRBD1 is possibly the D segment (5 matching bases). The V end loses 3 bases and the J end loses 5 bases, and a stretch of 13 bases separates them. Measured from the cysteine to the phenylalanine, the CDR3 is 14 residues long. Of the read, only the CDR3 DNA is kept; its 42 bases are in frame from base 1. Per the germline V gene, MDHEN is the CDR1 and SYDVKM is the CDR2. With the rest looked up from the reference TRBV28 and TRBJ1-1 genes rather than sequenced, the full variable domain is DVKVTQSSRYLVKRTGEKVFLECVQDMDHENMFWYRQDPGLGLRLIYFSYDVKMKEKGDIPEGYSVSREKKERFSLILESASTNQTSMYLCASSFSARGTEAFFGQGTRLTVV.